This is a list of T cell receptor beta chains from one sample in a study of vaccination and CD4 T cells after COVID-19. These receptors' antigens are unknown. MiXCR, applied by TCRdb to the PCR reads, yields one record per CDR3 protein. In the table there are fewer than 15,000 distinct CDR3 sequences, around 62% of which are singletons. Sequencing used CD4+ T cells from blood, cultured in vitro. The source of these receptors is a human donor who had recovered from COVID-19. CDR3s include the opening cysteine and the closing phenylalanine or tryptophan. The order of the fields is CDR3 length, clone size, V gene, J gene, D gene, CDR3 DNA, CDR3 protein. D genes are given only for firm matches. Clone sizes are given selectively: once, few, many, or a class where the clone is expanded.

len: 18; abundance: -; v_gene: TRBV28; j_gene: TRBJ2-5; d_gene: TRBD2; CDR3nt: TGTGCCAGCAGTTCTCCATCTAGCGGGAGACCGTCGAAAGAGACCCAGTACTTC; CDR3aa: CASSSPSSGRPSKETQYF
len: 14; abundance: -; v_gene: TRBV19; j_gene: TRBJ2-7; d_gene: TRBD2; CDR3nt: TGTGCCAGTAGTGCGCTAGCGGGAGTTTCTGAGCAGTACTTC; CDR3aa: CASSALAGVSEQYF
len: 13; abundance: -; v_gene: TRBV20-1; j_gene: TRBJ2-1; d_gene: TRBD1; CDR3nt: TGCAGTGAGACCGGGACAGGCCTCAATGAGCAGTTCTTC; CDR3aa: CSETGTGLNEQFF
len: 15; abundance: -; v_gene: TRBV24-1; j_gene: TRBJ1-1; d_gene: -; CDR3nt: TGTGCCACCAGTGATCCCCGTGGGGGTCACGCTGAAGCTTTCTTT; CDR3aa: CATSDPRGGHAEAFF
len: 15; abundance: -; v_gene: TRBV20-1; j_gene: TRBJ2-7; d_gene: -; CDR3nt: TGCAGTGCTAGAGACTCTAGCGAGAGCTCCTACGAGCAGTACTTC; CDR3aa: CSARDSSESSYEQYF
len: 15; abundance: -; v_gene: TRBV27; j_gene: TRBJ1-5; d_gene: -; CDR3nt: TGTGCCAGCAGCAAACGGACGGGGAACAATCAGCCCCAGCATTTT; CDR3aa: CASSKRTGNNQPQHF
len: 15; abundance: -; v_gene: TRBV27; j_gene: TRBJ1-2; d_gene: -; CDR3nt: TGTGCCAGCAGTTTGTACGGGGGGAAGAACTATGGCTACACCTTC; CDR3aa: CASSLYGGKNYGYTF
len: 15; abundance: -; v_gene: TRBV28; j_gene: TRBJ2-3; d_gene: TRBD2; CDR3nt: TGTGCCAGCAGTTTTAGTAGCGGGGCAACAGATACGCAGTATTTT; CDR3aa: CASSFSSGATDTQYF
len: 15; abundance: -; v_gene: TRBV7-2; j_gene: TRBJ2-7; d_gene: TRBD2; CDR3nt: TGTGCCAGCAGCGTACTAGCGACCTTAGCCTACGAGCAGTACTTC; CDR3aa: CASSVLATLAYEQYF
len: 15; abundance: -; v_gene: TRBV4-2; j_gene: TRBJ1-6; d_gene: -; CDR3nt: TGTGCCAGCAGCCAAGGCACAGGGATTAATTCACCCCTCCACTTT; CDR3aa: CASSQGTGINSPLHF
len: 12; abundance: -; v_gene: TRBV2; j_gene: TRBJ2-5; d_gene: TRBD2; CDR3nt: TGTGCCAGCAGCGGGGGGTGGGAGACCCAGTACTTC; CDR3aa: CASSGGWETQYF
len: 14; abundance: -; v_gene: TRBV7-9; j_gene: TRBJ2-3; d_gene: -; CDR3nt: TGTGCCAGCAGCCGCCGACACCTCACAGATACGCAGTATTTT; CDR3aa: CASSRRHLTDTQYF
len: 15; abundance: few; v_gene: TRBV7-2; j_gene: TRBJ1-1; d_gene: TRBD1; CDR3nt: TGTGCCAGCAGCTACGAGGGAGGACAGGGGTCTGAAGCTTTCTTT; CDR3aa: CASSYEGGQGSEAFF
len: 14; abundance: few; v_gene: TRBV7-2; j_gene: TRBJ2-7; d_gene: -; CDR3nt: TGTGCCAGCAGCCCCCCCTCGGTGAAAAACGAGCAGTACTTC; CDR3aa: CASSPPSVKNEQYF
len: 16; abundance: -; v_gene: TRBV6-5; j_gene: TRBJ1-2; d_gene: -; CDR3nt: TGTGCCAGCAGTTACGGTCCGGGACGGGGGACCTATGGCTACACCTTC; CDR3aa: CASSYGPGRGTYGYTF
len: 13; abundance: -; v_gene: TRBV2; j_gene: TRBJ2-6; d_gene: -; CDR3nt: TGTGCCAGCCAAAACTCTGGGGCCAACGTCCTGACTTTC; CDR3aa: CASQNSGANVLTF
len: 14; abundance: -; v_gene: TRBV28; j_gene: TRBJ1-4; d_gene: TRBD1; CDR3nt: TGTGCCAGCAGGCCCGGGACAGCTAATGAAAAACTGTTTTTT; CDR3aa: CASRPGTANEKLFF
len: 16; abundance: -; v_gene: TRBV7-3; j_gene: TRBJ2-2; d_gene: TRBD2; CDR3nt: TGTGCCAGCAGACCCGGGACTAGCGGGAACACCGGGGAGCTGTTTTTT; CDR3aa: CASRPGTSGNTGELFF
len: 14; abundance: -; v_gene: TRBV2; j_gene: TRBJ1-3; d_gene: -; CDR3nt: TGTGCCACGTTGACCGACAGCGCTGGAAACACCATATATTTT; CDR3aa: CATLTDSAGNTIYF
len: 14; abundance: -; v_gene: TRBV20-1; j_gene: TRBJ2-3; d_gene: TRBD2; CDR3nt: TGCAGTGCTAGAGACCCTAGCGGCTCAGATACGCAGTATTTT; CDR3aa: CSARDPSGSDTQYF
len: 16; abundance: -; v_gene: TRBV12-3/TRBV12-4; j_gene: TRBJ2-7; d_gene: TRBD2; CDR3nt: TGTGCCAGCAGTTTAGCGCTCGCTAGCGGGAGTGGCGAGCAGTACTTC; CDR3aa: CASSLALASGSGEQYF
len: 14; abundance: -; v_gene: TRBV10-3; j_gene: TRBJ2-5; d_gene: -; CDR3nt: TGTGCCATCAGTGAGTCTGGACAGAAAGAGACCCAGTACTTC; CDR3aa: CAISESGQKETQYF
len: 15; abundance: -; v_gene: TRBV7-9; j_gene: TRBJ1-1; d_gene: -; CDR3nt: TGTGCCAGCAGACCCGGGGTGGCAGACAACACTGAAGCTTTCTTT; CDR3aa: CASRPGVADNTEAFF